Listed below are T cell receptor beta chains from one sample, sequenced in a study of a mutant IDH1 vaccine in newly diagnosed glioma. Generated by immunoSEQ multiplex PCR, the TCRdb table keeps only in-frame clones and is missing some. The sample has more than 40,000 clones, about 88% seen once. No antigen is known for these receptors. Sequences were derived from PBMCs, sampled from a glioma patient whose treatment included an IDH1 peptide vaccine. These receptors all come from a woman between 35 and 50 years old with glioma. Each CDR3 is given with its conserved first and last residue. The D gene is left open where the match is weak. The size entry is marked missing in some rows and otherwise reads once, few, many or a size class.

TRBD2	TRBV5-1	TRBJ2-1	once	CASSSVPGLAGGPVNEQFF	TGCGCCAGCAGCTCCGTCCCGGGACTAGCGGGGGGGCCAGTGAATGAGCAGTTCTTC
.	TRBV7-2	TRBJ1-2	.	CASSLEAGAGYGYTF	TGTGCCAGCAGCTTAGAGGCGGGGGCAGGCTATGGCTACACCTTC
TRBD2	TRBV6-5	TRBJ2-1	.	CASRKKGLAGGPEFF	TGTGCCAGCAGAAAAAAAGGACTAGCGGGAGGGCCAGAGTTCTTC
TRBD2	TRBV18	TRBJ2-1	.	CASSTSAWLNEQFF	TGTGCCAGCTCTACTAGCGCCTGGTTGAATGAGCAGTTCTTC
.	TRBV4-3	TRBJ2-7	.	CASSQGAPRLWKGRQSYEQYF	TGCGCCAGCAGCCAAGGCGCCCCAAGGCTGTGGAAGGGGCGTCAAAGCTACGAGCAGTACTTC
.	TRBV19	TRBJ1-1	once	CASSIHPNTEAFF	TGTGCCAGTAGTATCCACCCGAACACTGAAGCTTTCTTT
.	TRBV18	TRBJ1-1	few	CASSRQGNMNTEAFF	TGTGCCAGCTCACGGCAGGGGAACATGAACACTGAAGCTTTCTTT
TRBD1	TRBV27	TRBJ1-2	.	CASSSGQDYGYTF	TGTGCCAGCAGTTCCGGACAGGACTATGGCTACACCTTC
TRBD1	TRBV18	TRBJ2-7	once	CASSPPTGTGSYEQYF	TGTGCCAGCTCACCCCCCACCGGGACAGGGTCCTACGAGCAGTACTTC
TRBD1	TRBV19	TRBJ1-5	.	CASSGAGGDQPQHF	TGTGCCAGTAGTGGGGCAGGGGGTGATCAGCCCCAGCATTTT
TRBD2	TRBV4-2	TRBJ2-1	.	CASSLFAGLADLSSYNEQFF	TGTGCCAGCAGCCTTTTCGCGGGACTAGCGGATTTGTCGTCCTACAATGAGCAGTTCTTC
.	TRBV6-5	TRBJ1-1	.	CASSYSPGNTEAFF	TGTGCCAGCAGTTACTCGCCAGGAAACACTGAAGCTTTCTTT
.	TRBV7-2	TRBJ2-5	.	CASSLGGAPETQYF	TGTGCCAGCAGCTTAGGGGGGGCCCCGGAGACCCAGTACTTC
TRBD2	TRBV7-9	TRBJ2-5	.	CASSLGGSGYAETQYF	TGTGCCAGCAGCTTGGGCGGGAGCGGTTACGCGGAGACCCAGTACTTC
.	TRBV10-1	TRBJ2-3	.	CASSESTEATDTQYF	TGCGCCAGCAGTGAGTCGACAGAAGCCACAGATACGCAGTATTTT
.	TRBV7-9	TRBJ1-3	.	CASSLVRGPSSGNTIYF	TGTGCCAGCAGCTTAGTGCGGGGGCCGAGCTCTGGAAACACCATATATTTT
TRBD1	TRBV10-1	TRBJ2-2	.	CAETGQGINTGELFF	TGCGCAGAGACTGGACAGGGAATAAACACCGGGGAGCTGTTTTTT
.	TRBV15	TRBJ2-3	.	CATSRGLPTDTQYF	TGTGCCACCAGCAGAGGTTTGCCGACAGATACGCAGTATTTT
.	TRBV6-1	TRBJ1-3	.	CASRPDGGSGNTIYF	TGTGCCAGCAGGCCGGACGGTGGCTCTGGAAACACCATATATTTT
.	TRBV9	TRBJ2-1	.	CASSANSGGYNEQFF	TGTGCCAGCAGCGCTAATAGCGGAGGTTACAATGAGCAGTTCTTC
TRBD2	TRBV7-2	TRBJ2-3	few	CASSLRRGGPDTQYF	TGTGCCAGCAGCTTAAGGCGGGGGGGCCCGGATACGCAGTATTTT
TRBD2	TRBV28	TRBJ2-2	.	CASGLAGTANTGELFF	TGTGCCAGCGGACTAGCGGGAACTGCGAACACCGGGGAGCTGTTTTTT
.	TRBV27	TRBJ2-1	.	CASSLGRGSLSYNEQFF	TGTGCCAGCAGTTTAGGCCGGGGGTCGCTTTCCTACAATGAGCAGTTCTTC
.	TRBV5-1	TRBJ1-1	.	CASSLGDLPVAFF	TGCGCCAGCAGCTTGGGGGACCTGCCAGTGGCTTTCTTT
TRBD1	TRBV6-1	TRBJ2-7	.	CASERDRYSSYEQYF	TGTGCCAGCGAGAGGGACAGGTATAGCTCCTACGAGCAGTACTTC
TRBD2	TRBV2	TRBJ2-7	.	CASSRGGEQYF	TGTGCCAGCAGTCGGGGAGGGGAGCAGTACTTC
.	TRBV29-1	TRBJ2-5	.	CSGLAYQETQYF	TGCAGCGGGTTAGCATACCAAGAGACCCAGTACTTC
.	TRBV6-5	TRBJ2-5	few	CASSPKVIGTQYF	TGTGCCAGCAGTCCAAAAGTGATCGGGACCCAGTACTTC
TRBD1	TRBV4-3	TRBJ2-5	.	CASSQAHGTGAQETQYF	TGCGCCAGCAGCCAAGCCCACGGGACAGGGGCTCAAGAGACCCAGTACTTC
.	TRBV27	TRBJ2-1	once	CASSLQSFESSYNEQFF	TGTGCCAGCAGTTTACAATCCTTCGAGAGCTCCTACAATGAGCAGTTCTTC
.	TRBV5-1	TRBJ2-7	.	CASSAFGSSYEQYF	TGCGCCAGCAGCGCCTTTGGCAGCTCCTACGAGCAGTACTTC
.	TRBV7-9	TRBJ2-5	.	CASSSGVQRRETQYF	TGTGCCAGCAGCTCTGGGGTCCAAAGGCGGGAGACCCAGTACTTC
TRBD1	TRBV6-5	TRBJ2-5	.	CASRQGQLAETQYF	TGTGCCAGCAGGCAGGGACAGTTGGCAGAGACCCAGTACTTC
.	TRBV27	TRBJ2-3	.	CASTRGARDSDTQYF	TGTGCCAGCACCCGCGGGGCGCGGGATTCAGATACGCAGTATTTT
TRBD1	TRBV29-1	TRBJ2-7	.	CSVHGTGVHEQYF	TGCAGCGTTCACGGGACAGGGGTCCACGAGCAGTACTTC
.	TRBV18	TRBJ1-1	.	CASTGGPEAFF	TGTGCCAGCACAGGCGGGCCAGAAGCTTTCTTT
.	TRBV5-1	TRBJ2-5	.	CASSFNGPIELETQYF	TGCGCCAGCAGCTTCAATGGGCCCATTGAGTTGGAGACCCAGTACTTC
.	TRBV12-5	TRBJ1-6	.	CASGLGPSVGSPLHF	TGTGCTAGTGGTTTGGGCCCCTCCGTGGGTTCACCCCTCCACTTT
TRBD1	TRBV10-1	TRBJ2-7	.	CASSESRDRVYEQYF	TGCGCCAGCAGTGAGTCCCGGGACAGGGTCTACGAGCAGTACTTC
.	TRBV7-3	TRBJ1-1	.	CASSLTGVEGTEAFF	TGTGCCAGCAGCTTAACGGGGGTAGAGGGGACTGAAGCTTTCTTT